The present entry profiles one T cell receptor (beta chain) with its context. The data derive from a study of blood T cell repertoires in COVID-19. The V gene's germline CDR1 is KGHSH and CDR2 LQKENI. CDR3 length: 15 amino acids. Trimming cost V 2 bases and J 3 bases; bases outside gene matches: 2. TCRdb's copy holds only in-frame clones and misses some; the assay was immunoSEQ multiplex PCR. This sample has approximately 150,000 clones, with around 90% found just once. Sequenced input: peripheral blood. The rearrangement links TRBV18 to TRBJ2-3, with 10 bases aligning to TRBD2. This TCR derives from a woman aged 60 to 75 who had recovered from COVID-19. CDR3 region: CASSPTSGETDTQYF. Here the CDR3 DNA reads TGTGCCAGCTCACCAACTAGCGGGGAGACAGATACGCAGTATTTT.